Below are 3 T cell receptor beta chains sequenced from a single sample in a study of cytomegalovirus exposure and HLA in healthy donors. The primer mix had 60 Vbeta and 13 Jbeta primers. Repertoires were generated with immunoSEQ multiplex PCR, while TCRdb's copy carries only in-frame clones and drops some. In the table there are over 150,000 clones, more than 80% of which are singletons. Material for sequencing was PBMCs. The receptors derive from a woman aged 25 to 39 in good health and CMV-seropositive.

The DNA for the CDR3 is TGCGCCAGCAGCCGACAGCGGGGCTCGAGCTCCTACGAGCAGTACTTC. Translating gives CASSRQRGSSSYEQYF. The J gene is TRBJ2-7, the V gene TRBV4-3, with TRBD2 matching over 7 bases. Germline CDR1 LGHNA, CDR2 YSLEER. The ends lost 4 bases at V and 0 bases at J; junction bases unmatched: 9. This CDR3 has 16 residues.

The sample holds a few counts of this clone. The CDR3 protein is CASSYSTGRVGEAFF. The CDR3 nucleotides are TGTGCCAGCAGTTACTCGACTGGGAGAGTAGGAGAAGCTTTCTTT. J is TRBJ1-1 and V is TRBV6-5; D gene uncertain. V shed 0 bases and J shed 8 bases, with 16 bases lying between them. The germline CDR1 and CDR2 sequences are MNHEY and SVGAGI. This CDR3 is built from 15 residues.

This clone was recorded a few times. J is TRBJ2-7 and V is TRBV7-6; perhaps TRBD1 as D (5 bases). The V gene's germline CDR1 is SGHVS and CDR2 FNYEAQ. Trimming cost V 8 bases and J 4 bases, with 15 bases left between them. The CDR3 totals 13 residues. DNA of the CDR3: TGTGCCAGCTCCGCAGGGCCCAATTACGAGCAGTACTTC. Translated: CASSAGPNYEQYF.